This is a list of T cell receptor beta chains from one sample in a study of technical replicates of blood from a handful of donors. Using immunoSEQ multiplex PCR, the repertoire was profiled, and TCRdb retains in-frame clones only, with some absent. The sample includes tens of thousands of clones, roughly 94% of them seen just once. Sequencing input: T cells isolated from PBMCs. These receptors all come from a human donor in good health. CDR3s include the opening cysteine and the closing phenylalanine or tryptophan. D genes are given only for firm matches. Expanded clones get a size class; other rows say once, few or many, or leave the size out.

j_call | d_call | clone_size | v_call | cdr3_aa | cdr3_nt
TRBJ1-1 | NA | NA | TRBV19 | CASSIDRELTEAFF | TGTGCCAGTAGTATAGACAGGGAACTCACTGAAGCTTTCTTT
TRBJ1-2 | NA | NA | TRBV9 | CASSGRTSTDYTF | TGTGCCAGCAGCGGAAGGACATCAACGGACTACACCTTC
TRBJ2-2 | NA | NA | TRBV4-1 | CASRRYEGLDRGGELFF | TGCGCCAGCAGAAGGTATGAAGGCCTAGACCGTGGCGGGGAGCTGTTTTTT
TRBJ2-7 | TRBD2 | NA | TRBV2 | CASSSGRAYEQYF | TGTGCCAGCAGTAGCGGGAGGGCCTACGAGCAGTACTTC
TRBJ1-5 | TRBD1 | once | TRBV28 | CASSPLAGGLYSNQPQHF | TGTGCCAGCAGTCCCTTGGCAGGGGGCCTGTATAGCAATCAGCCCCAGCATTTT
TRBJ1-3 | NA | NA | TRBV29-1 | CSVESRSGNTIYF | TGCAGCGTTGAATCTCGTTCTGGAAACACCATATATTTT
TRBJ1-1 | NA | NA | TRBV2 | CASSLTGQGTEAFF | TGTGCCAGCAGCTTAACAGGCCAGGGAACTGAAGCTTTCTTT
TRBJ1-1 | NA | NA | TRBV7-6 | CASSPQDPGEAFF | TGTGCCAGCAGCCCCCAGGACCCAGGGGAAGCTTTCTTT
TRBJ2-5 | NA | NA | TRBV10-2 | CASSEMVAETQYF | TGCGCCAGCAGTGAGATGGTAGCTGAGACCCAGTACTTC
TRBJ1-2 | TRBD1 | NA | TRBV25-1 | CASRGQGVLRGYTF | TGTGCCAGCAGGGGACAGGGGGTTCTAAGAGGCTACACCTTC
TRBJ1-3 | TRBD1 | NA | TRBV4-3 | CASSPSGGETGNTIYF | TGCGCCAGCAGCCCCTCAGGGGGAGAAACTGGAAACACCATATATTTT
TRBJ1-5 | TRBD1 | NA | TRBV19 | CASSTTDRVGQPQHF | TGTGCCAGTAGTACCACAGACAGGGTCGGCCAGCCCCAGCATTTT
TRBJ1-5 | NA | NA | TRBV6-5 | CASSYSQTSNQPQHF | TGTGCCAGCAGTTACTCACAGACTAGCAATCAGCCCCAGCATTTT
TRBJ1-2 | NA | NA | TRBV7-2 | CASSYRNVYGYTF | TGTGCCAGCAGCTACAGGAATGTCTATGGCTACACCTTC
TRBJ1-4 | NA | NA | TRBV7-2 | CASSLEGLEYEKLFF | TGTGCCAGCAGCTTAGAGGGGTTGGAATATGAAAAACTGTTTTTT
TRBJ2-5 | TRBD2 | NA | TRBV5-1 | CASSTSGKMGETQYF | TGCGCCAGCAGCACTAGCGGTAAGATGGGTGAGACCCAGTACTTC
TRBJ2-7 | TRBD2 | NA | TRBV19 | CASSRGDSGRFGEQYF | TGTGCCAGTAGTAGGGGGGATAGCGGGAGATTTGGCGAGCAGTACTTC
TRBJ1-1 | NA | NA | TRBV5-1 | CASSFRGGGTEAFF | TGCGCCAGCAGCTTCAGGGGTGGAGGCACTGAAGCTTTCTTT
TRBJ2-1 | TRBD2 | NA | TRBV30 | CAWRWREFTYNEQFF | TGTGCCTGGAGATGGCGGGAGTTCACCTACAATGAGCAGTTCTTC
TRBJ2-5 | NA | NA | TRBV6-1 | CASSEVVLQETQYF | TGTGCCAGCAGTGAAGTGGTTCTTCAGGAGACCCAGTACTTC
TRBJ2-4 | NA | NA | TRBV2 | CASSEQAVAKNIQYF | TGTGCCAGCAGTGAACAGGCTGTAGCCAAAAACATTCAGTACTTC
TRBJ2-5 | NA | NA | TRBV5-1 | CASSLIPRREETQYF | TGCGCCAGCAGCTTGATCCCCCGGAGAGAAGAGACCCAGTACTTC
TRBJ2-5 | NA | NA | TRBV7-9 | CASSLGSLAETQYF | TGTGCCAGCAGCCTTGGGAGCCTTGCAGAGACCCAGTACTTC
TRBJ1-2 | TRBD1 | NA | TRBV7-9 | CASSLDRWTGGGRGYTF | TGTGCCAGCAGCTTAGACCGGTGGACAGGAGGTGGTAGAGGCTACACCTTC
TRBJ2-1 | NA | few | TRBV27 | CASRPGSSYNEQFF | TGTGCCAGCAGACCCGGGAGCTCCTACAATGAGCAGTTCTTC